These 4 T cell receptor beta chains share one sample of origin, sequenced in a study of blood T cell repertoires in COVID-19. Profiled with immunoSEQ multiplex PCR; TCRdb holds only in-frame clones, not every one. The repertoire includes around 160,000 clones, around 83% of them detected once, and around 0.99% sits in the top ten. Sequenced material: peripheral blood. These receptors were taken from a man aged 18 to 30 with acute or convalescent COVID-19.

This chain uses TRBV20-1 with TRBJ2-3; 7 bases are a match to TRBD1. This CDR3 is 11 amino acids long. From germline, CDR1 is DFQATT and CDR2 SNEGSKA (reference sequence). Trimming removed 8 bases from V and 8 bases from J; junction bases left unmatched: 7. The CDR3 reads CSTGARATQYF. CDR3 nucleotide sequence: TGCAGTACAGGGGCGCGGGCTACGCAGTATTTT.

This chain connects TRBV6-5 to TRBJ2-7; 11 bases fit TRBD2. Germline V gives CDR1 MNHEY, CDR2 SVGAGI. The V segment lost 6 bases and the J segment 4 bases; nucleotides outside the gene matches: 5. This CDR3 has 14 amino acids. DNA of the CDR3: TGTGCCAGCAGGAGACTAGCGGGGCAATACGAGCAGTACGTC. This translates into CASRRLAGQYEQYV.

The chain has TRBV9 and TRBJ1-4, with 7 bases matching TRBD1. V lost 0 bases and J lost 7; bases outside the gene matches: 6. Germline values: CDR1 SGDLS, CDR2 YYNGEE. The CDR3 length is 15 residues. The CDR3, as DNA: TGTGCCAGCAGCGTAGGGGCAGGGGGTCTTGAAAAACTGTTTTTT. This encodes CASSVGAGGLEKLFF.

The CDR3 DNA reads as TGTGCCAGTACCCTTGGGGGGGCATCGGGTGCTGAAGCTTTCTTT. Translated: CASTLGGASGAEAFF. The rearrangement uses TRBV19 and TRBJ1-1, with D maybe TRBD1 (6 bases). The CDR3 is made up of 15 amino acids. Trimming removed 7 bases from V and 6 bases from J, with 21 bases in between. CDR1 is LNHDA and CDR2 is SQIVND in the germline V gene (reference sequence).